One T cell receptor beta chain is described in this entry. These data come from a study of OX40 agonist ivuxolimab in advanced cancers. Repertoires were generated with immunoSEQ multiplex PCR, while TCRdb's copy carries only in-frame clones and drops some. The sample has 50,000 to 65,000 clones; about 89% are singletons. Sequenced here: CD4+ or CD8+ T cells sorted from blood, sampled in a trial of the OX40 agonist ivuxolimab. The source of this sequence is an adult with an advanced solid tumor such as melanoma, head and neck, liver or kidney cancer.

The CDR3 DNA follows: TGTGCCAGCAGTGTGGTCGGGGGGGGCTACACCTTC. This codes for CASSVVGGGYTF. The chain has TRBV2 and TRBJ1-2, with D perhaps matching TRBD1 (5 bases). Trimming took off 4 bases at V and 8 bases at J, with 11 bases between the two ends. The germline CDR1 and CDR2 sequences are SNHLY and FYNNEI. The CDR3 is 12 amino acids.